This T cell receptor (beta chain) comes out of a study of blood T cell repertoires in COVID-19. The wider study: There were acute and convalescent COVID-19 samples, and they came from the United States, Italy and Spain. Sources were T cells, B-cell-depleted T cells, or PBMCs; the material itself was cDNA or gDNA.

Per the original methods: Reference gene primer amplification gave estimated nucleated cell counts. Measured with immunoSEQ multiplex PCR; TCRdb has only the in-frame clones, and not every one. That table is the source of V, J and clone size, and D and trimming were worked out from the DNA. Found here are about 380,000 clones, 85% of them singletons; the top ten hold roughly 3.6%. This sequence was found in a woman aged 18-29 years with acute or convalescent COVID-19. The sample comprised peripheral blood.

The CDR3 coding sequence is TGTGCCAGCAGGGTGACAGGGTACTCACCCCTCCACTTT. Amino acids: CASRVTGYSPLHF. The V gene is TRBV28, the J gene TRBJ1-6; the match to TRBD1 covers 7 bases. CDR1 and CDR2 (germline): MDHEN, SYDVKM. The CDR3 length is 13 residues. The ends lost 6 bases at V and 10 bases at J; junction bases unmatched: 6.